Shown below are 24 T cell receptor beta chains from a single sample sequenced in a study of OX40 agonist ivuxolimab in advanced cancers. TCRdb's copy holds only in-frame clones and misses some; the assay was immunoSEQ multiplex PCR. The sample has 35,000 to 45,000 clones, over 60% seen once. The sequencing used CD4+ or CD8+ T cells sorted from blood, collected in a trial of the OX40 agonist ivuxolimab. The source of these receptors is an adult with an advanced solid tumor such as melanoma, head and neck, liver or kidney cancer.

V is TRBV7-2 and J is TRBJ1-1; a weak D match, TRBD1 (5 bases). Trimming took off 2 bases at V and 3 bases at J, with 13 bases between the two ends. CDR1 and CDR2 from the germline V gene are SGHTA and FQGNSA. This CDR3 is 15 amino acids long. The CDR3 sequence is CASSLPRAGYTEAFF. In nucleotides, the CDR3 is TGTGCCAGCAGCTTACCCCGGGCAGGGTACACTGAAGCTTTCTTT.

The chain is built from TRBV7-9 and TRBJ1-3; D ambiguous. Between the trimmed V and J ends, which lost 1 base and 0 bases, there was a span of 7 bases. The V gene's germline CDR1 is SEHNR and CDR2 FQNEAQ (reference sequence). This CDR3 contains 15 residues. The CDR3 DNA sequence: TGTGCCAGCAGCTTAGTCAGGAGCTCTGGAAACACCATATATTTT. It is translated as CASSLVRSSGNTIYF.

The chain uses TRBV7-9 and TRBJ2-5; 11 bases align to TRBD2. The CDR3 extends over 16 amino acids. V lost 2 bases to trimming and J lost 5 bases; unmatched junction nucleotides: 7. Germline CDR1 is SEHNR and CDR2 is FQNEAQ (reference sequence). The CDR3 region has the DNA TGTGCCAGCAGCTTATATAGCGGGGGGGCCGGGGAGACCCAGTACTTC. Translation gives CASSLYSGGAGETQYF.

This clone was picked up a small number of times. This sequence joins TRBV6-5 and TRBJ1-1; TRBD1 might be the D (6 bases). The CDR3 runs 13 residues. Germline V gene data show CDR1 as MNHEY and CDR2 as SVGAGI. Trimming stripped 8 bases from V and 4 bases from J, with 14 bases between. The CDR3 region has the DNA TGTGCCAGCCGACCGACAGGTATCACTGAAGCTTTCTTT. As protein: CASRPTGITEAFF.

V usage is TRBV7-2 and J usage is TRBJ2-1; 9 nucleotides match TRBD1. The CDR3 runs 15 residues. Germline loops: CDR1 SGHTA, CDR2 FQGNSA. The J segment lost 8 bases and the V segment lost 7 bases, leaving 12 bases of the junction unmatched. The CDR3 reads CASKSGTGFIHEQFF. The CDR3, as DNA: TGTGCCAGCAAGTCCGGGACAGGGTTCATACATGAGCAGTTCTTC.

The gene calls are TRBV6-5 and TRBJ1-3, with D perhaps matching TRBD1 (5 bases). CDR3 length: 11 residues. Trimming stripped 2 bases from V and 11 bases from J, with 7 bases between. Germline V gives CDR1 MNHEY, CDR2 SVGAGI. The CDR3 coding sequence is TGTGCCAGCAGTTACAGGGGTGCCATATATTTT. It codes for CASSYRGAIYF.

The J gene is TRBJ1-1, the V gene TRBV5-1, with a tentative D call TRBD1 (5 bases). The CDR3 sequence is 14 residues long. The V end lost 3 bases, the J end lost 1 base, and 10 bases lay between the germline ends. The V gene's germline CDR1 is SGHRS and CDR2 YFSETQ. CDR3 coding DNA: TGCGCCAGCAGCTCGTGGGGGACGAACACTGAAGCTTTCTTT. It codes for CASSSWGTNTEAFF.

This clone showed up just a few times. The rearrangement uses TRBV10-3 and TRBJ2-5, with D possibly matching TRBD1 (6 bases). The J call is uncertain, as TRBJ2-7 better fits the DNA end. The CDR3 covers 14 residues. From germline, CDR1 is ENHRY and CDR2 SYGVKD. The CDR3 here is CAISPGQGHYEQYF. CDR3 sequence (DNA): TGTGCCATCAGTCCGGGACAAGGTCACTACGAGCAGTACTTC.

This chain connects TRBV25-1 to TRBJ2-5; D is undetermined. There are 12 residues in the CDR3. The V gene's germline CDR1 is MGHDK and CDR2 SYGVNS. V gave up 9 bases and J gave up 5 bases, with 13 bases separating them. The CDR3 here is CASTGQMETQYF. CDR3 sequence (DNA): TGTGCCAGTACTGGCCAGATGGAGACCCAGTACTTC.

This clone was seen only a few times. V usage is TRBV2 and J usage is TRBJ1-5; D call uncertain. Trimming pared 3 bases from V and 4 bases from J, leaving 7 bases between. Per the germline V gene, CDR1 is SNHLY and CDR2 is FYNNEI. The CDR3 loop spans 13 amino acids. The DNA for the CDR3 is TGTGCCAGCAGTGATGTGGGAAATCAGCCCCAGCATTTT. Translation gives CASSDVGNQPQHF.

This clone was counted a few times. This rearrangement joins TRBV5-6 to TRBJ2-1; D is uncertain. The CDR3 is 15 amino acids. Germline CDR1 and CDR2: SGHDT and YYEEEE. Trimming cost V 2 bases and J 0 bases, with 9 bases left between them. The CDR3 is CASSFVESSYNEQFF. The CDR3 region has the DNA TGTGCCAGCAGCTTTGTTGAGAGCTCCTACAATGAGCAGTTCTTC.

This clone was detected once. This rearrangement joins TRBV5-4 to TRBJ1-2, with D unclear. Germline V gene sequence: CDR1 SGHNT, CDR2 YYREEE (reference sequence). The CDR3 is 14 residues long. V was pared by 2 bases and J by 2 bases, with 10 bases between. DNA of the CDR3: TGTGCCAGCAGCTTCCGGACGGACAACTATGGCTACACCTTC. Translated, it gives CASSFRTDNYGYTF.

The CDR3 protein is CASSEGVAGGGETQYF. In DNA, the CDR3 is TGTGCCAGCAGTGAAGGGGTAGCGGGGGGTGGAGAGACCCAGTACTTC. This chain joins TRBV6-1 and TRBJ2-5, with 10 bases fitting TRBD2. Trimming cost V 1 base and J 4 bases; bases outside gene matches: 6. The germline V gene encodes CDR1 MNHNS and CDR2 SASEGT. The CDR3 loop spans 16 amino acids.

This clone was counted a few times. CDR3: CASSEAGHSSSYNEQFF. The CDR3 nucleotides are TGTGCCAGCAGTGAAGCTGGACACTCGAGCTCCTACAATGAGCAGTTCTTC. This chain links TRBV2 with TRBJ2-1; a weak D match, TRBD1 (5 bases). The ends were cut back, 0 bases at V and 0 bases at J, with 12 bases in the middle. Germline CDR1 SNHLY, CDR2 FYNNEI. CDR3 size: 17 residues.

V is TRBV7-2 and J is TRBJ1-4; possible D gene TRBD1, 5 bases. Germline values: CDR1 SGHTA, CDR2 FQGNSA. V was cut by 2 bases and J by 4 bases, with 14 bases left in between. The CDR3 consists of 16 residues. The CDR3 sequence: CASSLSAGRLNEKLFF. The CDR3 DNA is TGTGCCAGCAGCTTAAGTGCGGGACGGCTTAATGAAAAACTGTTTTTT. Combining the CDR3 with reference TRBV7-2 and TRBJ1-4 gives the whole variable domain GAGVSQSPSNKVTEKGKDVELRCDPISGHTALYWYRQSLGQGLEFLIYFQGNSAPDKSGLPSDRFSAERTGGSVSTLTIQRTQQEDSAVYLCASSLSAGRLNEKLFFGSGTQLSVL.

The J gene is TRBJ2-3, the V gene TRBV19; maybe TRBD2 (5 bases). Trimming shortened V by 1 base and J by 7 bases, and 12 bases separated the two germline ends. The CDR3 extends over 14 amino acids. Germline V CDR1 and CDR2: LNHDA, SQIVND (reference sequence). The chain's CDR3 is CASSIGGAQNTQYF. In DNA, the CDR3 is TGTGCCAGTAGTATAGGGGGAGCACAGAATACGCAGTATTTT.

In this sample, this clone turned up a few times. The rearrangement uses TRBV30 and TRBJ1-1; unclear D gene. V lost 0 bases to trimming and J lost 1 base, with 6 bases between them. CDR1 is GTSNPN, CDR2 SVGIG, per germline (reference sequence). This CDR3 contains 13 residues. CDR3: CAWSVAGNTEAFF. CDR3 nucleotides: TGTGCCTGGAGTGTCGCGGGGAACACTGAAGCTTTCTTT.

V is TRBV28 and J is TRBJ2-3; 12 bases match TRBD2. V lost 4 bases and J lost 8; bases outside the gene matches: 16. CDR3 size: 18 residues. CDR1 is MDHEN, CDR2 SYDVKM, per germline. DNA for the CDR3: TGTGCCAGCAGTTCCATCGGGCTAGCGGGGGGGAAGGTGGGTACGCAGTATTTT. Translated, it gives CASSSIGLAGGKVGTQYF. Full variable domain (rest looked up from reference TRBV28 and TRBJ2-3): DVKVTQSSRYLVKRTGEKVFLECVQDMDHENMFWYRQDPGLGLRLIYFSYDVKMKEKGDIPEGYSVSREKKERFSLILESASTNQTSMYLCASSSIGLAGGKVGTQYFGPGTRLTVL.

This chain connects TRBV7-8 to TRBJ2-7; 10 bases map to TRBD1. The CDR3 runs 15 residues. V dropped 4 bases and J dropped 2; count of bases not matched to a gene: 5. Germline V CDR1 and CDR2: SGHVS, FQNEAQ. In nucleotides, the CDR3 is TGTGCCAGCAGCTCCGCCGGACAGGGGGCCTACGAGCAGTACTTC. Its translation is CASSSAGQGAYEQYF.

The J gene is TRBJ2-1, the V gene TRBV7-7; 14 bases are shared with TRBD2. V trimming: 5 bases; J trimming: 7 bases; junction bases outside the gene matches: 7. Per germline, CDR1 SSHAT and CDR2 FNYEAQ (reference sequence). This CDR3 is built from 16 residues. The CDR3 DNA is TGTGCCAGCAGCCCCTGGACTAGCGGGGGGCCTAATGAGCAGTTCTTC. It specifies CASSPWTSGGPNEQFF.

This chain uses TRBV2 with TRBJ2-7; D is uncertain. Trimming took off 4 bases at V and 4 bases at J, with 17 bases between the two ends. Germline CDR1 and CDR2: SNHLY and FYNNEI. This CDR3 region has 15 residues. The CDR3: CASSAPRVLFYEQYF. CDR3 DNA: TGTGCCAGCAGTGCTCCTCGAGTACTTTTTTACGAGCAGTACTTC.

The chain carries TRBV5-8 and TRBJ2-2; D not certain. The CDR3 covers 14 residues. Trimming took off 0 bases at V and 3 bases at J, with 6 bases between the two ends. Germline assignment: CDR1 SGHTS and CDR2 YDEGEE. CDR3 protein: CASSLDTYTGELFF. CDR3 bases: TGTGCCAGCAGCTTGGACACTTACACCGGGGAGCTGTTTTTT.

The chain links TRBV7-2 to TRBJ2-3; no reliable D call. V dropped 3 bases and J dropped 4 bases, with 5 bases sitting between them. Germline V lookup: CDR1 SGHTA, CDR2 FQGNSA. CDR3 length: 12 amino acids. CDR3 sequence (DNA): TGTGCCAGCAGCTTTTCTTCAGATACGCAGTATTTT. It specifies CASSFSSDTQYF.

The V and J genes are TRBV7-2 and TRBJ2-2, with D perhaps TRBD1 (6 bases). Trimming took 1 base from V and 7 from J, leaving 13 bases between them. CDR1 and CDR2 (germline): SGHTA, FQGNSA. The length of the CDR3 is 15 residues. The CDR3 DNA follows: TGTGCCAGCAGCTTAGGTTGGGGGCAGGACGGGGAGCTGTTTTTT. It is translated as CASSLGWGQDGELFF.